These 15 T cell receptor beta chains share one sample of origin, sequenced in a study of T-cell memory formation after mild COVID-19. Using its own MiXCR run on the 5' RACE reads, TCRdb lists one record per CDR3 protein. The sample holds roughly 260,000 distinct CDR3 sequences, around 15% seen once. The sample comprised PBMCs or a T cell subset sorted from them (not recorded which). The receptors were sampled from a man younger than 35 who had mild COVID-19 (a few samples of this study predate the infection). Cell type and time point are not known.

This chain links TRBV9 with TRBJ2-1; 8 nucleotides match TRBD2. J gave up 2 bases and V 0 bases, and 1 base lay outside the gene matches. The germline gives CDR1 SGDLS, CDR2 YYNGEE. This CDR3 is built from 15 residues. The CDR3 sequence: CASSVAGGPYNEQFF. CDR3 bases: TGTGCCAGCAGCGTAGCGGGGGGGCCCTACAATGAGCAGTTCTTC.

The chain links TRBV20-1 to TRBJ2-3; TRBD1 or TRBD2 may be the D gene (5 bases each). V shed 0 bases and J shed 5 bases, with 12 bases lying between them. CDR1 is DFQATT, CDR2 SNEGSKA, per germline (reference sequence). The CDR3 contains 14 residues. CDR3 DNA: TGCAGTGCTAGAGAGGGGACGGTAAGAGATACGCAGTATTTT. Translated, it gives CSAREGTVRDTQYF.

V gene TRBV2 combines with J gene TRBJ2-7, with 7 nucleotides matching TRBD1. This CDR3 spans 12 amino acids. CDR1 and CDR2 (germline): SNHLY, FYNNEI. With 8 bases clipped from V and 4 bases from J, the junction kept 5 bases outside the gene matches. CDR3 bases: TGTGCCAGCGACAGGGAGTCTTACGAGCAGTACTTC. This translates into CASDRESYEQYF.

This clonotype was picked up many times. This chain joins TRBV7-8 and TRBJ2-4; 11 bases line up with TRBD2. The V gene end was trimmed by 3 bases and the J gene end by 2 bases; junction bases not matched to a gene: 3. Germline CDR1 and CDR2: SGHVS and FQNEAQ. The CDR3 loop spans 16 amino acids. The CDR3: CASSFSGGATKNIQYF. CDR3 nucleotide sequence: TGTGCCAGCAGCTTTAGCGGGGGGGCCACCAAAAACATTCAGTACTTC.

Only a few counts were recorded for this clonotype. CDR3 sequence (DNA): TGCAGCGGAAGGACAGGGAACGGTGAGGGGGAGACCCAGTACTTC. Amino acids: CSGRTGNGEGETQYF. This rearrangement joins TRBV29-1 to TRBJ2-5, with 8 bases lining up with TRBD1. Per the germline V gene, CDR1 is SQVTM and CDR2 is ANQGSEA. V gave up 7 bases and J gave up 5 bases; unmatched junction bases: 15. This CDR3 region has 15 residues.

This chain links TRBV6-5 with TRBJ1-2, with D possibly being TRBD1 (6 bases). Per germline, CDR1 MNHEY and CDR2 SVGAGI. This CDR3 has 13 amino acids. Trimming shortened V by 5 bases and J by 9 bases, and 16 bases separated the two germline ends. The CDR3 loop reads CASSERDTVSYTF. The CDR3 DNA reads as TGTGCCAGCAGTGAAAGGGACACCGTCAGCTACACCTTC.

The chain carries TRBV18 and TRBJ2-7; weak D call: TRBD1 (6 bases). The V and J ends lost 5 bases and 7 bases respectively, with 12 bases between them. CDR1 is KGHSH and CDR2 is LQKENI in the germline V gene. This CDR3 is 12 amino acids long. Here the CDR3 reads CASSVETGEQYV. CDR3 bases: TGTGCCAGCTCAGTAGAAACAGGGGAGCAGTACGTC.

This clonotype showed up just a few times. The V call is TRBV24-1, the J call TRBJ2-1; 13 bases agree with TRBD2. The V segment lost 3 bases and the J segment 4 bases; nucleotides outside the gene matches: 11. The CDR3 covers 19 residues. Germline V gene lookup returns CDR1 KGHDR and CDR2 SFDVKD. Here the CDR3 reads CATSDLVTGTSGAYNEQFF. As DNA, the CDR3 is TGTGCCACCAGTGATCTGGTGACCGGGACTAGCGGGGCTTACAATGAGCAGTTCTTC.

This clonotype was counted between two and nine times. The chain recombines TRBV5-1 with TRBJ2-3, with TRBD1 matching over 11 bases. V gave up 3 bases and J gave up 0 bases; unmatched junction bases: 9. CDR3 length: 18 amino acids. The germline CDR1 and CDR2 sequences are SGHRS and YFSETQ. CDR3 in amino acids: CASSYGQGARASTDTQYF. The CDR3 DNA sequence: TGCGCCAGCAGCTACGGACAGGGGGCCCGTGCTAGCACAGATACGCAGTATTTT.

This clonotype was recorded a few times. The chain joins TRBV5-1 to TRBJ2-2; a weak D match, TRBD2 (5 bases). CDR3 length: 17 amino acids. Germline V gene sequence: CDR1 SGHRS, CDR2 YFSETQ. The V and J ends lost 0 bases and 4 bases respectively, with 16 bases between them. CDR3 bases: TGCGCCAGCAGCTTGGTCCTGGACGGGCGGGCCACCGGGGAGCTGTTTTTT. Its translation is CASSLVLDGRATGELFF.

The sample holds one count of this clonotype. The V and J genes are TRBV10-1 and TRBJ2-1; D is uncertain. The CDR3 is 15 amino acids. The germline gives CDR1 WNHNN, CDR2 SYGVQD (reference sequence). The V and J ends lost 10 bases and 12 bases respectively, with 28 bases between them. CDR3 protein: CATAPRGPTTGRQFF. DNA of the CDR3: TGCGCCACCGCGCCCCGCGGCCCGACGACCGGAAGGCAGTTCTTC.

The sample holds a few counts of this clonotype. This chain uses TRBV10-3 with TRBJ1-2, with no clear D. This CDR3 is built from 16 residues. CDR1 ENHRY and CDR2 SYGVKD come from the germline V gene. The germline V and J ends were trimmed by 3 bases and 8 bases, with 22 bases remaining between them. CDR3 nucleotide sequence: TGTGCCATCAGTGAACTCTTTCAAACGGGTGAAAAAGGCTACACCTTC. Translated: CAISELFQTGEKGYTF.

The sample holds a few counts of this clonotype. The J gene is TRBJ1-1, the V gene TRBV7-2; a possible D gene is TRBD1 (5 bases). Germline lookup yields CDR1 SGHTA and CDR2 FQGNSA. Deletions cut 7 bases from V and 7 bases from J, with 10 bases between. The CDR3 sequence is 11 residues long. This CDR3 is CASTPGFEAFF. Here the CDR3 DNA reads TGTGCCAGCACCCCAGGGTTTGAAGCTTTCTTT.

This clonotype was recorded many times. This rearrangement joins TRBV4-3 to TRBJ2-2, with TRBD2 matching 10 bases. This CDR3 comprises 18 residues. Looked up from germline, CDR1 is LGHNA and CDR2 is YSLEER. V trimming: 3 bases; J trimming: 2 bases; junction bases outside the gene matches: 9. The CDR3 DNA follows: TGCGCCAGCAGCCACGATCTTCTAGCGGGGGAAAACACCGGGGAGCTGTTTTTT. Its translation: CASSHDLLAGENTGELFF.

The V call is TRBV20-1, the J call TRBJ1-6; D not certain. V lost 6 bases, J lost 8 bases, and 20 bases lay in between. CDR3 length: 15 amino acids. Germline V gene sequence: CDR1 DFQATT, CDR2 SNEGSKA (reference sequence). This chain's CDR3 is CSARRSGVLDSPLHF. As DNA, the CDR3 is TGCAGTGCGAGGAGGTCAGGCGTCCTGGATTCACCCCTCCACTTT.